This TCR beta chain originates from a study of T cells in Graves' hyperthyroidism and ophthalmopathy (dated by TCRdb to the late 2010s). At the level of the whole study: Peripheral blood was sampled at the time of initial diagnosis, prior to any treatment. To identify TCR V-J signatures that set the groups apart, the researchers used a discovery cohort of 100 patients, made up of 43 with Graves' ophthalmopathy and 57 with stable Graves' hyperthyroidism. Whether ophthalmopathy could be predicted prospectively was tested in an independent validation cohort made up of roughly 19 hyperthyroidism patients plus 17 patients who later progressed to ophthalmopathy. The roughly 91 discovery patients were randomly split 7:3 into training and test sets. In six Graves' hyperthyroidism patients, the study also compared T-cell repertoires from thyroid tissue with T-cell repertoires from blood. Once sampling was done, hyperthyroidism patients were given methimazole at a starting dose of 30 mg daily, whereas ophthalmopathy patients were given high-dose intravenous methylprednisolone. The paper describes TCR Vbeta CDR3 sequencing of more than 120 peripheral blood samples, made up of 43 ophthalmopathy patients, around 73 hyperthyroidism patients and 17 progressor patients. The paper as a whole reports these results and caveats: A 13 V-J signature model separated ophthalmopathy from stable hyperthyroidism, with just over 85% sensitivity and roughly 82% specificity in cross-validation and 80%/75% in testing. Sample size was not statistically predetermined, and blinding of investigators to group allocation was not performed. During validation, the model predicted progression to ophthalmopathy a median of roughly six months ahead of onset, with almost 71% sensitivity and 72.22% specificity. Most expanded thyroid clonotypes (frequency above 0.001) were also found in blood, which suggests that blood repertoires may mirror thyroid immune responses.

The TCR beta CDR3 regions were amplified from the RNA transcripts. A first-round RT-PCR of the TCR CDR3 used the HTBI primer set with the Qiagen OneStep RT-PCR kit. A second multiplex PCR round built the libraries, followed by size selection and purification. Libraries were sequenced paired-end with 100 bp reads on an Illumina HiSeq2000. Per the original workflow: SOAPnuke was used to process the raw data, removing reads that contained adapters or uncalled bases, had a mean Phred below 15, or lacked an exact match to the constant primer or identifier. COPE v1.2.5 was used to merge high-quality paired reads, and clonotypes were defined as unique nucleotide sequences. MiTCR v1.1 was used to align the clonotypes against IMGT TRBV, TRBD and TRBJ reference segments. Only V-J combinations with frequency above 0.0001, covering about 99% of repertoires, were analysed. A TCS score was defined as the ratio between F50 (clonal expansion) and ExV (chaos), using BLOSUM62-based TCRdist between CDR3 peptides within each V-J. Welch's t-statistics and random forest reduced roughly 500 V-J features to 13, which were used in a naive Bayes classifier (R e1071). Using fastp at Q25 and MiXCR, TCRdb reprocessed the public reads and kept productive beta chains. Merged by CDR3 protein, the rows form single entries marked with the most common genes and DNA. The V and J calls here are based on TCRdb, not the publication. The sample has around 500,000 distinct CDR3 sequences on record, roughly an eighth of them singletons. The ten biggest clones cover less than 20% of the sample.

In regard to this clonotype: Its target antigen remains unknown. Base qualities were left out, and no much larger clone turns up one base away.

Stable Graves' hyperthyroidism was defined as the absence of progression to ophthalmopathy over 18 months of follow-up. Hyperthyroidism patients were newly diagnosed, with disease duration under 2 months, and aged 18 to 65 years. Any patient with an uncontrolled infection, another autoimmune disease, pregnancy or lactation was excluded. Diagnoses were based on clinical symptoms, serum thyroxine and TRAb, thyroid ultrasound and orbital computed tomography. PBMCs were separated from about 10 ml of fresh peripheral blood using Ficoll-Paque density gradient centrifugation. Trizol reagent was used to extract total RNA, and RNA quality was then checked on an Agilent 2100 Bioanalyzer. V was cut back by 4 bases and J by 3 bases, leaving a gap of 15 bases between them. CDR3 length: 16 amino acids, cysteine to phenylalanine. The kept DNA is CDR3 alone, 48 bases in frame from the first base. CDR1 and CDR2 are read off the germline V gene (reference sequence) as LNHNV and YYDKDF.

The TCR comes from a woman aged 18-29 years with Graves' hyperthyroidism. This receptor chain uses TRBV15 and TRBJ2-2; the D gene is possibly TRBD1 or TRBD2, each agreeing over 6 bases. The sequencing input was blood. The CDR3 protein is CATSIYREEDTGELFF. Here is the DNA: TGTGCCACCAGCATCTACAGGGAGGAGGACACCGGGGAGCTGTTTTTT.